This entry describes one T cell receptor beta chain. The sample belongs to a study of cytomegalovirus exposure and HLA in healthy donors. CDR1 and CDR2 (germline): SGHRS, YFSETQ. The V and J ends lost 0 bases and 4 bases respectively, with 10 bases between them. This CDR3 contains 14 residues. 13 Jbeta primers and 60 Vbeta primers were used for the PCR. This table comes from immunoSEQ multiplex PCR, and its TCRdb copy is limited to in-frame clones, with some not included. In all, the sample yields some 200,000 clones. Sequencing used PBMCs. This rearrangement joins TRBV5-1 to TRBJ1-1; D remains ambiguous. The TCR originated in a man in his thirties or forties in good health and CMV-seronegative. The CDR3 loop is CASSLGLGSTEAFF. In DNA form, the CDR3 reads TGCGCCAGCAGCTTGGGACTAGGAAGCACTGAAGCTTTCTTT.